These T cell receptor beta chains were read from a single sample in a study of T cell changes during pregnancy in multiple sclerosis. Profiled with immunoSEQ multiplex PCR; TCRdb holds only in-frame clones, not every one. Of about 70,000 clones listed, approximately 94% were seen once; the top ten hold about 0.6%. The material was peripheral blood, obtained in the third trimester of pregnancy. These receptor sequences come from a female donor with multiple sclerosis, enrolled in a pregnancy study. The CDR3 runs from the conserved cysteine through the conserved F or W.

TRBV7-8	TRBJ2-1	CASKVAGGSYNEQFF
TRBV2	TRBJ2-7	CASTPRAEQYF
TRBV6-5	TRBJ1-1	CASSIRDSNTEAFF
TRBV6-1	TRBJ2-7	CASSTGTGDYEQYF
TRBV7-2	TRBJ2-5	CASSLYSRQGALETQYF
TRBV7-2	TRBJ2-1	CASSRKRGGDYNEQFF
TRBV11-2	TRBJ2-1	CASSPPTGEQFF
TRBV13	TRBJ2-3	CASSRDEGLAGGDTQYF
TRBV7-2	TRBJ1-2	CASSLSNYGYTF
TRBV18	TRBJ2-7	CASSQRQGPSEQYF
TRBV10-3	TRBJ2-7	CAISPGTSGAYEQYF
TRBV9	TRBJ2-3	CASSVYQGLAGTDTQYF
TRBV9	TRBJ2-5	CASSVAAGALQQETQYF
TRBV9	TRBJ2-3	CASSLQAGGTDTQYF
TRBV15	TRBJ1-2	CATSGQTGGDYYGYTF
TRBV7-2	TRBJ1-3	CASSLGDRGLNTIYF
TRBV7-2	TRBJ2-5	CASSLGGGRLQETQYF
TRBV2	TRBJ2-5	CASKGFRAQETQYF
TRBV6-5	TRBJ1-6	CASSRQGAQNSPLHF
TRBV6-5	TRBJ1-5	CASSTGGHQPQHF
TRBV7-2	TRBJ2-4	CASSSDRGMKYF
TRBV5-1	-	CASSSDSLSYEQYF
TRBV7-2	TRBJ2-3	CASSLGVRSSTDTQYF
TRBV25-1	TRBJ1-4	CASSEPGQGFNEKLFF
TRBV19	TRBJ1-5	CASSGVMDQPQHF
TRBV10-3	TRBJ1-1	CAIGGLQGIVNTEAFF
TRBV5-5	TRBJ1-1	CASSSYLSEAFF
TRBV4-1	TRBJ1-5	CASSQVHIHSNQPQHF
TRBV5-4	TRBJ2-2	CASSLKRGRNAGELFF
TRBV11-2	TRBJ1-2	CASSGGDRVLHGYTF
TRBV21-1	TRBJ1-2	CASRTGQHYGYTF
TRBV6-6	TRBJ1-6	CASSKQGAYNSPLHF
TRBV7-3	TRBJ1-6	CASSANPPPNSPLHF
TRBV11-3	TRBJ2-5	CASSLGPSQGVGGETQYF
TRBV6-6	TRBJ1-4	CASRKGVTNEKLFF
TRBV19	TRBJ1-4	CASRRQGAAEKLFF
TRBV6-1	TRBJ1-1	CASSEQTGPNTEAFF
TRBV5-1	TRBJ1-1	CASSLRNGENTEAFF
TRBV9	TRBJ2-5	CASSPRLAGTQETQYF
TRBV5-1	TRBJ1-1	CASSLIQGPNTEAFF
TRBV18	TRBJ2-7	CASSPGPAYEQYF
TRBV7-2	TRBJ1-1	CASSLRRADTEAFF
TRBV13	TRBJ2-7	CASSSGDRGHEQYF
TRBV19	TRBJ2-7	CASSPERGGFHEQYF
TRBV6-6	TRBJ1-4	CASSSIQAANEKLFF
TRBV27	TRBJ2-1	CASSRAGLASYNEQFF
TRBV18	TRBJ1-6	CASSPTGQLKTPLHF
TRBV6-5	TRBJ2-7	CASSYLGGSYSYEQYF
TRBV9	TRBJ1-1	CASSGDRGPPEAFF
TRBV29-1	TRBJ1-5	CSVLQGSNQPQHF
TRBV30	TRBJ1-2	CAWSAGDNYGYTF
TRBV15	TRBJ2-7	CATSRGRRGDSYEQYF
TRBV27	TRBJ1-6	CASSPTGGTGAQSYNSPLHF
TRBV1	TRBJ2-3	CTSSQSAGSLSGGNTDTQYF
TRBV4-1	TRBJ1-1	CATRGGSTEAFF
TRBV7-2	TRBJ2-3	CASSRWGPPDTQYF
TRBV29-1	TRBJ1-2	CSVELTGYGYTF